These 21 T cell receptor beta chains were sequenced from one sample in a study of blood T cell repertoires in COVID-19. Measured with immunoSEQ multiplex PCR; TCRdb has only the in-frame clones, and not every one. In the table there are more than 95,000 clones, approximately 85% of which are singletons. What was sequenced was peripheral blood. Receptor source: an elderly man with active or convalescent COVID-19.

This chain connects TRBV19 to TRBJ2-1; the D gene is possibly TRBD2 (5 bases). The CDR3 has 14 amino acids. The ends were cut back, 5 bases at V and 6 bases at J, with 14 bases in the middle. Germline V gene sequence: CDR1 LNHDA, CDR2 SQIVND (reference sequence). The CDR3 here is CASSLREPGNEQFF. The CDR3 bases are TGTGCCAGTAGTTTACGGGAACCCGGCAATGAGCAGTTCTTC. Complete variable domain (other parts from reference TRBV19 and TRBJ2-1): DGGITQSPKYLFRKEGQNVTLSCEQNLNHDAMYWYRQDPGQGLRLIYYSQIVNDFQKGDIAEGYSVSREKKESFPLTVTSAQKNPTAFYLCASSLREPGNEQFFGPGTRLTVL.

V and J are TRBV12-3 or TRBV12-4 and TRBJ2-7; D remains ambiguous. CDR3 length: 13 residues. Trimming took off 7 bases at V and 1 base at J, with 11 bases between the two ends. For the CDR3, the DNA is TGTGCCAGCACCTCCCGTATTTCCTACGAGCAGTACTTC. Residues: CASTSRISYEQYF.

This chain joins TRBV15 and TRBJ1-2; weak D call: TRBD1 (6 bases). This CDR3 region has 16 residues. The germline V and J ends were trimmed by 1 base and 4 bases, with 16 bases remaining between them. The germline CDR1 and CDR2 sequences are LNHNV and YYDKDF (reference sequence). The CDR3 reads CATSRVKKEQGYGYTF. The CDR3 coding sequence is TGTGCCACCAGCAGAGTTAAAAAAGAACAGGGCTATGGCTACACCTTC.

CDR3 bases: TGTGCCAGCAGCGCTTATCAGACTACGGGGCCCCAGCATTTT. Translated, it gives CASSAYQTTGPQHF. This chain connects TRBV3-1 (or the pseudogene TRBV3-2) to TRBJ1-5; D uncertain. Trimming removed 5 bases from V and 9 bases from J, with 17 bases in between. The CDR3 has 14 residues. Germline-derived CDR1 and CDR2 are LGHDT and YNNKEL (reference sequence).

V is TRBV11-2 and J is TRBJ2-2, with TRBD1 matching over 8 bases. The germline V gene has CDR1 SGHAT and CDR2 FQNNGV. The junction had 5 bases not matched to a gene; V was cut back by 6 bases and J by 2 bases. This CDR3 is built from 15 residues. The CDR3 sequence: CASRQGAINTGELFF. The CDR3 DNA follows: TGTGCCAGCAGGCAGGGGGCCATAAACACCGGGGAGCTGTTTTTT.

This chain uses TRBV4-3 with TRBJ2-2; D gene unclear. The CDR3 has 13 amino acids. Germline CDR1 and CDR2: LGHNA and YSLEER. V was trimmed by 0 bases and J by 8 bases, leaving 7 bases between them. The CDR3 sequence is CASSQEARGELFF. As DNA, the CDR3 is TGCGCCAGCAGCCAAGAAGCCAGGGGGGAGCTGTTTTTT.

The chain employs TRBV10-3 and TRBJ1-2; a possible D gene is TRBD1 (6 bases). Trimming left V 5 bases short and J 6 bases short, with 16 bases between. CDR3 size: 14 residues. Germline CDR1 and CDR2: ENHRY and SYGVKD. CDR3 region: CAISTGQLWNGYTF. CDR3 nucleotide sequence: TGTGCCATCAGTACAGGACAGTTATGGAATGGCTACACCTTC.

The rearrangement links TRBV29-1 to TRBJ2-7; a weak D match, TRBD1 (5 bases). Per germline, CDR1 SQVTM and CDR2 ANQGSEA. The CDR3 covers 14 residues. Trimming removed 1 base from V and 3 bases from J, with 13 bases in between. The DNA of the CDR3 is TGCAGCGTTGAAGTCCGCGATAGGGGCTACGAGCAGTACTTC. Amino acids: CSVEVRDRGYEQYF.

In this sample, this clone turned up once. The rearrangement uses TRBV7-2 and TRBJ1-2, with a tentative D call TRBD1 (5 bases). The germline V gene encodes CDR1 SGHTA and CDR2 FQGNSA. Trimming took 7 bases from V and 4 from J, leaving 13 bases between them. The CDR3 contains 13 residues. The CDR3 DNA follows: TGTGCCAGCACCTCAGGGACTTTCTATGGCTACACCTTC. Its protein product is CASTSGTFYGYTF. The full variable domain, rest sourced from reference TRBV7-2 and TRBJ1-2, is GAGVSQSPSNKVTEKGKDVELRCDPISGHTALYWYRQSLGQGLEFLIYFQGNSAPDKSGLPSDRFSAERTGGSVSTLTIQRTQQEDSAVYLCASTSGTFYGYTFGSGTRLTVV.

This clone was found many times. The chain carries TRBV20-1 and TRBJ2-7, with D uncertain. Trimming pared 7 bases from V and 7 bases from J, leaving 14 bases between. The CDR3 totals 11 residues. The V gene's germline CDR1 is DFQATT and CDR2 SNEGSKA (reference sequence). CDR3 nucleotide sequence: TGCAGTGTGAGGAAGACTGAGGAGCAGTACTTC. As protein: CSVRKTEEQYF.

A note on this clone: Other DNA sequences in this sample translate to the same CDR3. This rearrangement joins TRBV27 to TRBJ1-2, with D unresolved. The length of the CDR3 is 13 residues. V gave up 3 bases and J gave up 2 bases, with 7 bases separating them. The germline gives CDR1 MNHEY, CDR2 SMNVEV (reference sequence). The CDR3 DNA reads as TGTGCCAGCAGTTTCCGGGGAAACTATGGCTACACCTTC. Translating gives CASSFRGNYGYTF.

The chain links TRBV20-1 to TRBJ1-6; D may be TRBD1 (5 bases). The CDR3 contains 15 residues. The ends were cut back, 3 bases at V and 5 bases at J, with 14 bases in the middle. Germline V CDR1 and CDR2: DFQATT, SNEGSKA (reference sequence). CDR3 DNA sequence: TGCAGTGCTAGTGGTACAGGCTTTGATAATTCACCCCTCCACTTT. Translating it yields CSASGTGFDNSPLHF.

J is TRBJ1-2 and V is TRBV28; 8 bases line up with TRBD1. CDR1 and CDR2 (germline): MDHEN, SYDVKM. With V trimmed by 6 bases and J by 7 bases, 25 bases remained unmatched. The CDR3 sequence is 19 residues long. Here the CDR3 DNA reads TGTGCCAGCAGGGGAAGTCCAGGGGGCGTGGATCATCCTTCCTTTGGCTACACCTTC. It yields the protein CASRGSPGGVDHPSFGYTF.

The chain employs TRBV7-2 and TRBJ2-2; TRBD2 might be the D (7 bases). Trimming shortened V by 7 bases and J by 7 bases, and 13 bases separated the two germline ends. The CDR3 has 13 amino acids. Germline V gene sequence: CDR1 SGHTA, CDR2 FQGNSA. The CDR3 DNA follows: TGTGCCAGCAACCGGGGGGCCGGCGGGGAGCTGTTTTTT. Encoded protein: CASNRGAGGELFF.

The rearrangement links TRBV4-1 to TRBJ1-2; the match to TRBD1 covers 9 bases. There are 18 residues in the CDR3. V dropped 1 base and J dropped 4; count of bases not matched to a gene: 13. Per the germline V gene, CDR1 is MGHRA and CDR2 is YSYEKL. The CDR3 spells CASSQGKGQGSFGYGYTF. The CDR3 DNA reads TGCGCCAGCAGCCAAGGAAAGGGACAGGGTTCGTTTGGCTATGGCTACACCTTC.

The rearrangement uses TRBV27 and TRBJ2-7, with 7 bases that match TRBD2. Germline V gene sequence: CDR1 MNHEY, CDR2 SMNVEV (reference sequence). Losses at the gene ends were 3 bases for V and 12 bases for J; bases not matched to a gene: 14. The CDR3 has 14 amino acids. CDR3: CASSFGGSLSLLYF. CDR3 nucleotide sequence: TGTGCCAGCAGTTTTGGCGGGAGCCTCTCTTTGTTGTACTTC.

The chain employs TRBV5-6 and TRBJ2-7, with 12 bases identical to TRBD2. The CDR3 consists of 15 residues. CDR1 and CDR2 (germline): SGHDT, YYEEEE. The J segment lost 5 bases and the V segment lost 4 bases, leaving 7 bases of the junction unmatched. The CDR3 DNA reads TGTGCCAGCAGCACCCGACTAGCGGGAGTCAACGAGCAGTACTTC. Translated, it gives CASSTRLAGVNEQYF.

This clone appeared once. For the CDR3, the DNA is TGTGCCACCACGGAGACTAGCGGTGCGCATACGCAGTATTTT. This sequence encodes CATTETSGAHTQYF. The genes are TRBV19 and TRBJ2-3, with 9 bases lining up with TRBD2. Germline assignment: CDR1 LNHDA and CDR2 SQIVND (reference sequence). V gave up 10 bases and J gave up 7 bases; unmatched junction bases: 12. The length of the CDR3 is 14 residues.

The chain is built from TRBV10-3 and TRBJ1-5; TRBD1 is a possible D gene (5 bases). V lost 0 bases and J lost 0, with 6 bases in between. Per germline, CDR1 ENHRY and CDR2 SYGVKD. This CDR3 has 15 residues. The CDR3 is CAISESRDSNQPQHF. CDR3 nucleotides: TGTGCCATCAGTGAGTCCAGGGATAGCAATCAGCCCCAGCATTTT.

The V gene is TRBV7-3, the J gene TRBJ2-3; 7 bases match TRBD1. V was pared by 4 bases and J by 1 base, with 5 bases of the junction left unmatched. CDR1 and CDR2 from the germline V gene are SGHTA and FQGTGA. The CDR3 loop spans 15 amino acids. This CDR3 is CASSWTGRGTDTQYF. The CDR3 DNA reads as TGTGCCAGCAGCTGGACAGGACGTGGCACAGATACGCAGTATTTT.

V usage is TRBV28 and J usage is TRBJ2-3, with D possibly TRBD2 on 6 matching bases. Germline CDR1 MDHEN, CDR2 SYDVKM. The length of the CDR3 is 14 residues. V was cut by 3 bases and J by 8 bases, with 15 bases left in between. CDR3 sequence: CASSLDYPGGTQYF. The CDR3 DNA follows: TGTGCCAGCAGTTTGGACTACCCGGGTGGTACGCAGTATTTT. The variable domain in full, with the rest retrieved from reference TRBV28 and TRBJ2-3, is DVKVTQSSRYLVKRTGEKVFLECVQDMDHENMFWYRQDPGLGLRLIYFSYDVKMKEKGDIPEGYSVSREKKERFSLILESASTNQTSMYLCASSLDYPGGTQYFGPGTRLTVL.